This T cell receptor beta chain comes out of a study of blood T cell repertoires in COVID-19. Across the study: Sources were T cells, B-cell-depleted T cells, or PBMCs; the material itself was cDNA or gDNA.

Per the study methods: Amplification with reference gene primers provided the estimates of nucleated cell counts. Assay: immunoSEQ multiplex PCR; the TCRdb copy retains only in-frame clones and omits some. V and J calls and clone size come straight from that table; D and trimming were deduced from the DNA. Altogether about 230,000 clones are present, 70% to 90% being singletons, with the ten largest covering roughly 3.2%. Germline V lookup: CDR1 MDHEN, CDR2 SYDVKM. The CDR3 extends over 13 amino acids. Trimming shortened V by 5 bases and J by 7 bases, and 14 bases separated the two germline ends. The gene calls are TRBV28 and TRBJ1-2; D remains unclear. This sequence originates from a woman between 50 and 59 years old in a cohort exposed to, infected with or recovered from COVID-19 (not recorded which). Sequencing was carried out using PBMCs or T cells enriched from blood (not recorded which). CDR3 sequence (DNA): TGTGCCAGCAGTCTAACGGTACAGCCTGGCTACACCTTC. Amino acids: CASSLTVQPGYTF.